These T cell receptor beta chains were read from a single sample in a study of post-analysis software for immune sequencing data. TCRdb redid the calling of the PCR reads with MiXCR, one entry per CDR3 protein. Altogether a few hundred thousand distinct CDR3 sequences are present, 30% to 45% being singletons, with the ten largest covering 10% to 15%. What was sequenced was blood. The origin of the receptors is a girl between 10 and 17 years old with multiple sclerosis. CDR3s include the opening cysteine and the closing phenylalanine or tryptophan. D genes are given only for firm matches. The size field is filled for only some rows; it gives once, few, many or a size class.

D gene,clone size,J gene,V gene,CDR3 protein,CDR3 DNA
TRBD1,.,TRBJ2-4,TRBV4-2,CVSSAHPWGQIAKNIQYF,TGTGTCAGCAGCGCCCACCCGTGGGGACAGATTGCCAAAAACATTCAGTACTTC
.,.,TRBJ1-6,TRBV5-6,CASSITGNSYNSPLHF,TGTGCCAGCAGCATCACCGGGAACTCCTATAATTCACCCCTCCACTTT
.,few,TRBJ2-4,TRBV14,CASSLSRQNIQYF,TGTGCCAGCAGTCTCTCGAGGCAAAACATTCAGTACTTC
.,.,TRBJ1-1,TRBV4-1,CASSQAGTSEAFF,TGCGCCAGCAGCCAAGCTGGGACCTCTGAAGCTTTCTTT
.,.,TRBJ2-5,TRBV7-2,CASSLKTQYF,TGTGCCAGCAGCTTAAAGACCCAGTACTTC
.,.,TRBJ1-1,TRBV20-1,CSARSRGNTEAFF,TGCAGTGCTAGAAGTCGGGGGAACACTGAAGCTTTCTTT
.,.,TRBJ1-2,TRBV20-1,CSAYFQGTYGYTF,TGCAGTGCTTACTTTCAGGGCACCTATGGCTACACCTTC
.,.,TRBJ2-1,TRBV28,CAGSMSGGEQFF,TGTGCCGGCAGTATGTCGGGGGGCGAGCAGTTCTTC
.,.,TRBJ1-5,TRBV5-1,CASSLDAGRNQPQHF,TGCGCCAGCAGCTTGGATGCTGGGAGGAATCAGCCCCAGCATTTT
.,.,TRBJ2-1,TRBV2,CASSEMGVNEQFF,TGTGCCAGCAGTGAAATGGGGGTAAACGAGCAGTTCTTC
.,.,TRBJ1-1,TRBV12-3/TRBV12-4,CASSFELNTEAFF,TGTGCCAGCAGTTTCGAGCTGAACACTGAAGCTTTCTTT
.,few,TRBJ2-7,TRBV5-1,CASSPQGHEQYF,TGCGCCAGCAGCCCCCAGGGCCACGAGCAGTACTTC
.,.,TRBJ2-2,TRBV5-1,CASSWTGPTGELFF,TGCGCCAGCAGCTGGACCGGCCCCACCGGGGAGCTGTTTTTT
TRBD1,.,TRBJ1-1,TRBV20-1,CSAGQGMYTEAFF,TGCAGCGCCGGACAGGGGATGTACACTGAAGCTTTCTTT
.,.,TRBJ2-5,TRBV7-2,CASCRTAQETQDF,TGTGCCAGTTGTCGGACAGCTCAAGAGACCCAGGACTTC
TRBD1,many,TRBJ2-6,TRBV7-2,CASSSRGTGANVLTF,TGTGCCAGCAGCTCCAGGGGGACTGGGGCCAACGTCCTGACTTTC
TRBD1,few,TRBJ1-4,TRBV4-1,CASSVQPGQGASGEKLFF,TGCGCCAGCAGCGTCCAACCGGGACAGGGGGCTTCAGGTGAAAAACTGTTTTTT
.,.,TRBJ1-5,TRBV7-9,CASSLDVGNQPQHF,TGTGCCAGCAGCTTAGACGTCGGCAATCAGCCCCAGCATTTT
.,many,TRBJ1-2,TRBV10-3,CAISVEQPNYGYTF,TGTGCCATCAGTGTAGAGCAGCCTAACTATGGCTACACCTTC
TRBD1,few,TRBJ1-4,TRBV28,CASNGDREGEKLFF,TGTGCCAGCAACGGGGACAGGGAGGGAGAAAAACTGTTTTTT
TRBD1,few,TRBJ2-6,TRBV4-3,CASSQRGTAYSGANVLTF,TGCGCCAGCAGCCAACGAGGGACAGCCTACTCTGGGGCCAACGTCCTGACTTTC
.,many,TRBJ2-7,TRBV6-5,CASSKPPDYEQYF,TGTGCCAGCAGTAAGCCTCCGGATTACGAGCAGTACTTC
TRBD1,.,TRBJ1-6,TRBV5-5,CASSVQGAGSPLHF,TGTGCCAGCAGCGTACAGGGGGCAGGTTCACCCCTCCACTTT